A single sample gave rise to the 3 T cell receptor beta chains below, sequenced in a study of Ad26.COV2.S vaccination and SARS-CoV-2 variants. Measured with immunoSEQ multiplex PCR; TCRdb has only the in-frame clones, and not every one. The table lists some 290,000 clones, around four fifths of them singletons. This sample's treatment: about 20 received Ad26.COV2.S at low or high dose, single or two shots; 5 received placebo; per-sample allocation not given. It was on day 63 after the first vaccine or placebo injection that samples were taken. Sequencing used peripheral blood, obtained in a trial of Ad26.COV2.S vaccine versus placebo. The receptors were gathered from a person aged 18 to 65 who received the Ad26.COV2.S COVID-19 vaccine or a placebo.

This sequence joins TRBV18 and TRBJ2-6; D uncertain. Germline V gene sequence: CDR1 KGHSH, CDR2 LQKENI. V lost 0 bases and J 5 bases, leaving 8 bases between the germline ends. This CDR3 has 15 residues. The CDR3 region is CASSPPSSRANVLTF. The CDR3 DNA sequence: TGTGCCAGCTCACCACCTTCGAGTCGGGCCAACGTCCTGACTTTC.

The J gene is TRBJ2-3, the V gene TRBV24-1; D tentatively reads TRBD1 or TRBD2 (5 bases each). Germline assignment: CDR1 KGHDR and CDR2 SFDVKD. This CDR3 is 16 amino acids long. V lost 9 bases, J lost 6 bases, and 24 bases lay in between. The DNA of the CDR3 is TGTGCCACCCGAGCCGGGACCAAGGACCCGTCGGATACGCAGTATTTT. Its protein is CATRAGTKDPSDTQYF.

The chain combines TRBV5-1 with TRBJ1-3; TRBD1 agrees at 8 bases. Trimming took 0 bases from V and 3 from J; bases not matched to a gene: 5. The V gene's germline CDR1 is SGHRS and CDR2 YFSETQ. This CDR3 spans 16 amino acids. The CDR3 DNA is TGCGCCAGCAGCTTGGGCCAGGGGGCTGATGGAAACACCATATATTTT. Translated, it gives CASSLGQGADGNTIYF.